The sample holds many counts of the clone carrying this T cell receptor (beta chain). The sample originates from a study of blood T cells in healthy people across ages. The CDR3 has 15 amino acids. Trimming cost V 4 bases and J 5 bases; bases outside gene matches: 6. In germline, CDR1 is SGHRS, CDR2 YFSETQ. Sample-barcoded 5' priming and a J-beta primer mix drove a second PCR of roughly 6 to 12 cycles. Sequencing yielded, for each sample, at least 2.5 million paired-end reads carrying CDR3. TCRdb re-analysed the 5' RACE reads in MiXCR, keeping a single row per CDR3 protein. In the table there are 1.6 million or so distinct CDR3 sequences, about 31% of which are singletons.

This chain uses TRBV5-1 with TRBJ2-3, with 11 bases fitting TRBD2. Source material: blood. This sequence originates from a young woman in good health. This CDR3 reads CASSISGTSGDTQYF. The CDR3 nucleotides read TGCGCCAGCAGCATATCCGGGACTAGCGGAGATACGCAGTATTTT.